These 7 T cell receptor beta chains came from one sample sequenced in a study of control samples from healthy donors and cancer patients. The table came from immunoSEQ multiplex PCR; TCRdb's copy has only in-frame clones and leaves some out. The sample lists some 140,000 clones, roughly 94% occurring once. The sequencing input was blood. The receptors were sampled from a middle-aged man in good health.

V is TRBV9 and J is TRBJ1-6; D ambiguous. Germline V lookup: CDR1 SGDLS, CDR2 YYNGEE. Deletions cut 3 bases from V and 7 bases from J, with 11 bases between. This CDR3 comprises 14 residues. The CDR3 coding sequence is TGTGCCAGCAGCGCAGGACCGAAAAATTCACCCCTCCACTTT. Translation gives CASSAGPKNSPLHF.

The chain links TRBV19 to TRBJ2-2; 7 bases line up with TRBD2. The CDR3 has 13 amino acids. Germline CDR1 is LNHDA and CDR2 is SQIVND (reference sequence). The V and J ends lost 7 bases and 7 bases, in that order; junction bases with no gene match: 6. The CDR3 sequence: CASIQRGHGELFF. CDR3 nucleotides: TGTGCCAGTATCCAGCGGGGCCACGGGGAGCTGTTTTTT.

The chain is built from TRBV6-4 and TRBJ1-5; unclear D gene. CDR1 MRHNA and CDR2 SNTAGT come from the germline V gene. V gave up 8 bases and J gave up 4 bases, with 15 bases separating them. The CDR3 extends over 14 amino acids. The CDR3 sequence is CASLITQANQPQHF. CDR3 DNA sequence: TGTGCCAGCCTTATAACCCAAGCAAATCAGCCCCAGCATTTT.

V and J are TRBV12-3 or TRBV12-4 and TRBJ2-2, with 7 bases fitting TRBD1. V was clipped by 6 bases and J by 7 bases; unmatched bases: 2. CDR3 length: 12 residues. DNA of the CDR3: TGTGCCAGCAGGTGGGACAGCGGGGAGCTGTTTTTT. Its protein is CASRWDSGELFF.

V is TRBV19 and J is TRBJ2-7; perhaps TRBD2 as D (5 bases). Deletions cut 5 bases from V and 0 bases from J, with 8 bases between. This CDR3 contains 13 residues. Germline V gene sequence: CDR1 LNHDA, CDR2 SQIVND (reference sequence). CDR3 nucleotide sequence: TGTGCCAGTAGTTTGGACTTCTCCTACGAGCAGTACTTC. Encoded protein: CASSLDFSYEQYF.

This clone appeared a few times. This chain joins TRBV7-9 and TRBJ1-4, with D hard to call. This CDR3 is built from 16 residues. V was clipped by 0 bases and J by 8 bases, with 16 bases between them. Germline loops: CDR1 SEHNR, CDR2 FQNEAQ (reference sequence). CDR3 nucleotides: TGTGCCAGCAGCTTAGCGGTCGGCAGGTCATCAGAAAAACTGTTTTTT. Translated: CASSLAVGRSSEKLFF. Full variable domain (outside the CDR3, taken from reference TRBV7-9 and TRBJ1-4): DTGVSQNPRHKITKRGQNVTFRCDPISEHNRLYWYRQTLGQGPEFLTYFQNEAQLEKSRLLSDRFSAERPKGSFSTLEIQRTEQGDSAMYLCASSLAVGRSSEKLFFGSGTQLSVL.

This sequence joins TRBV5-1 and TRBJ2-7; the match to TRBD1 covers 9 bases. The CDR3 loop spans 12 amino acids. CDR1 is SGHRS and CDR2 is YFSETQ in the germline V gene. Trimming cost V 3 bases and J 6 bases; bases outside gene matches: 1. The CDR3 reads CASSWDRAEQYF. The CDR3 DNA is TGCGCCAGCAGCTGGGACAGGGCCGAGCAGTACTTC.